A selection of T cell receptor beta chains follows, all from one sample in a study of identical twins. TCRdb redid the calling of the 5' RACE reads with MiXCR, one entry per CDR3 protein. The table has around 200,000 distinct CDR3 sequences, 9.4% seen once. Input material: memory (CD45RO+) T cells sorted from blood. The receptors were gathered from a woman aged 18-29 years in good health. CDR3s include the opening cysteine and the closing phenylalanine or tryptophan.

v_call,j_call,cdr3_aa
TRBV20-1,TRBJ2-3,CSARDLGGRAGADTQYF
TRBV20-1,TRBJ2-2,CSAPRTGGASGELFF
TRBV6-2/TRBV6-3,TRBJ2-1,CASSSSSGNEQFF
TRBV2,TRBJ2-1,CASGDRGSYNEQFF
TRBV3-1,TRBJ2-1,CASSPRVLAGGKYNEQFF
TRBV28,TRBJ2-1,CASSFFGAGGGHEQFF
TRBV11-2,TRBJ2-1,CASVSTGTAKNEQFF
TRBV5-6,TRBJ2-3,CASSTLAGPRPKSTDTQYF
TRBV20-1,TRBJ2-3,CSANRDRAGTQYF
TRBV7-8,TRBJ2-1,CASSSSSSGEQFF
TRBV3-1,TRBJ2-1,CASSQGRFNEQFF
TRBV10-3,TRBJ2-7,CATKGLAGAKYYEQYF
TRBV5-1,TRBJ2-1,CASSGGAGGSGEQFF
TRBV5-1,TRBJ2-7,CASSPEVFSYEQYF